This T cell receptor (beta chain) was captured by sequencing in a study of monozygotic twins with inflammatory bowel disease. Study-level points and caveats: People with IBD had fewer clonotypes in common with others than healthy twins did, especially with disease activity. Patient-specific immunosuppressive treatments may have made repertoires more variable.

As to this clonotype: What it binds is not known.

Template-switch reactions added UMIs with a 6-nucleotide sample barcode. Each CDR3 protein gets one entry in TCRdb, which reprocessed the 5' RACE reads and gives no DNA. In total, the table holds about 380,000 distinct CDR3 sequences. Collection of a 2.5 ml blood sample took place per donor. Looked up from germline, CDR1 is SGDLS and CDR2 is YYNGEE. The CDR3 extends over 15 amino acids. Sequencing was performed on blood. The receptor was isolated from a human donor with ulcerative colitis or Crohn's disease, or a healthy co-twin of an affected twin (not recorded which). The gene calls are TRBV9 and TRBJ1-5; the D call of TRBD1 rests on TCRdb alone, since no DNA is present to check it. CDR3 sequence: CASSGLDRGNQPQHF. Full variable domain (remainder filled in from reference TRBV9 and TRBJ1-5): DSGVTQTPKHLITATGQRVTLRCSPRSGDLSVYWYQQSLDQGLQFLIQYYNGEERAKGNILERFSAQQFPDLHSELNLSSLELGDSALYFCASSGLDRGNQPQHFGDGTRLSIL.